This T cell receptor (beta chain) was obtained from a study of cytomegalovirus exposure and HLA in healthy donors. PCR was performed using 60 Vbeta and 13 Jbeta primers. Measured with immunoSEQ multiplex PCR; TCRdb has only the in-frame clones, and not every one. Of more than 150,000 clones detected, around 80% appear once; the ten largest clones hold approximately 1.2%. The specimen was PBMCs. This receptor was taken from a girl under 10 years old in good health and CMV-seropositive.

The CDR3 loop reads CASSIGLAGEETQYF. CDR3 coding DNA: TGTGCCAGCAGCATCGGACTAGCGGGAGAAGAGACCCAGTACTTC. This chain joins TRBV7-9 and TRBJ2-5; TRBD2 matches at 13 bases. After removal of 5 bases from V and 3 bases from J, the junction contained 3 bases not matched to a gene. The CDR3 spans 15 residues. Per germline, CDR1 SEHNR and CDR2 FQNEAQ (reference sequence).